These 10 T cell receptor beta chains were sequenced from one sample in a study of blood T cell repertoires in COVID-19. Profiling relied on immunoSEQ multiplex PCR, and the TCRdb table lists in-frame clones only, not all of them. Altogether about 180,000 clones are present, 79% being singletons, with the ten largest covering more than 7%. Material for sequencing was peripheral blood. These receptor sequences come from a woman aged 55 to 70 with COVID-19, enrolled during active disease.

This chain joins TRBV11-3 and TRBJ2-1, with 11 bases matching TRBD2. Germline V gene data show CDR1 as SGHNT and CDR2 as YENEEA. Trimming took 5 bases from V and 4 from J; bases not matched to a gene: 4. The CDR3 has 15 residues. Here the CDR3 reads CASSRGTSGYNEQFF. The CDR3 bases are TGTGCCAGCAGCCGAGGGACTAGCGGTTACAATGAGCAGTTCTTC.

The V call is TRBV23-1, the J call TRBJ1-2; TRBD1 matches at 7 bases. TRBV23-1 is flagged as an ORF with uncertain function. Trimming cost V 6 bases and J 4 bases; bases outside gene matches: 14. This CDR3 contains 16 residues. DNA of the CDR3: TGCGCCAGCAGACAGGGGTCCTACACCCTAGTCTATGGCTACACCTTC. It yields the protein CASRQGSYTLVYGYTF.

The chain recombines TRBV19 with TRBJ2-3, with 9 bases aligning to TRBD2. There are 16 residues in the CDR3. The J segment lost 2 bases and the V segment lost 3 bases, leaving 6 bases of the junction unmatched. Germline V gene data show CDR1 as LNHDA and CDR2 as SQIVND (reference sequence). The CDR3: CASSMPAGGSTDTQYF. CDR3 sequence (DNA): TGTGCCAGTAGTATGCCAGCGGGGGGCTCCACAGATACGCAGTATTTT.

This chain uses TRBV19 with TRBJ2-3; 10 bases agree with TRBD1. Germline CDR1 and CDR2: LNHDA and SQIVND (reference sequence). The CDR3 consists of 17 residues. V lost 0 bases and J lost 2; bases outside the gene matches: 5. CDR3 region: CASSIELDRGVTDTQYF. CDR3 bases: TGTGCCAGTAGTATAGAATTGGACAGGGGGGTCACAGATACGCAGTATTTT.

The rearrangement uses TRBV28 and TRBJ2-1; 10 nucleotides align to TRBD1. The CDR3 consists of 18 residues. The V and J ends lost 3 bases and 9 bases, in that order; junction bases with no gene match: 17. CDR1 is MDHEN and CDR2 is SYDVKM in the germline V gene. The CDR3 reads CASSLTPFRTGGFGEQFF. The CDR3 DNA reads as TGTGCCAGCAGTTTGACGCCATTTAGGACAGGGGGTTTCGGTGAGCAGTTCTTC.

This clone has only one observation. The V and J genes are TRBV9 and TRBJ2-2, with TRBD2 matching over 7 bases. CDR3 length equals 15 residues. The V gene's germline CDR1 is SGDLS and CDR2 YYNGEE. Trimming cost V 0 bases and J 2 bases; bases outside gene matches: 1. This CDR3 is CASSVGGLNTGELFF. Written as DNA, the CDR3 is TGTGCCAGCAGCGTAGGGGGACTAAACACCGGGGAGCTGTTTTTT.

The chain is built from TRBV6-1 and TRBJ1-4, with 11 bases matching TRBD1. Trimming removed 6 bases from V and 7 bases from J; junction bases left unmatched: 4. This CDR3 has 14 residues. From germline, CDR1 is MNHNS and CDR2 SASEGT. This CDR3 is CASSTGQGGEKLFF. CDR3 nucleotide sequence: TGTGCCAGCAGCACGGGACAGGGGGGTGAAAAACTGTTTTTT.

The rearrangement uses TRBV7-9 and TRBJ2-5; 8 nucleotides align to TRBD2. V gave up 0 bases and J gave up 2 bases; unmatched junction bases: 11. This CDR3 contains 18 residues. CDR1 is SEHNR and CDR2 is FQNEAQ in the germline V gene (reference sequence). The CDR3 here is CASSLANRGGLFQETQYF. CDR3 in DNA: TGTGCCAGCAGCTTAGCGAACCGGGGGGGCCTGTTTCAAGAGACCCAGTACTTC.

This sequence joins TRBV6-5 and TRBJ2-1; 7 bases align to TRBD2. After removal of 2 bases from V and 8 bases from J, the junction contained 3 bases not matched to a gene. The CDR3 spans 13 residues. Germline V gene sequence: CDR1 MNHEY, CDR2 SVGAGI. CDR3 sequence: CASSYAGRDEQFF. The CDR3 DNA follows: TGTGCCAGCAGTTACGCAGGGAGGGATGAGCAGTTCTTC.

The chain carries TRBV6-5 and TRBJ1-6, with TRBD1 matching over 9 bases. Germline assignment: CDR1 MNHEY and CDR2 SVGAGI. The CDR3 sequence is 14 residues long. Unmatched junction bases numbered 8, after V lost 6 bases and J lost 11 bases. The CDR3 DNA follows: TGTGCCAGCAGCGCCGGGACAGGGTCTACACCCCTCCACTTT. Translation gives CASSAGTGSTPLHF.